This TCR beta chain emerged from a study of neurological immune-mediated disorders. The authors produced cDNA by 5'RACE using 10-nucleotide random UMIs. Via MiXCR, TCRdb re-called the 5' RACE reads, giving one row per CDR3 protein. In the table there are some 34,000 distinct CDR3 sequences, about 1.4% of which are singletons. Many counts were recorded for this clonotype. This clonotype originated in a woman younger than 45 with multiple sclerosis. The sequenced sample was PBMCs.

CDR3 protein: CATSGSDRDEQFF. CDR3 DNA sequence: TGTGCCACCAGTGGCTCCGACAGAGATGAGCAGTTCTTC. The rearrangement uses TRBV24-1 and TRBJ2-1, with D possibly being TRBD1 (5 bases). Trimming took off 5 bases at V and 8 bases at J, with 12 bases between the two ends. From germline, CDR1 is KGHDR and CDR2 SFDVKD. The CDR3 runs to 13 residues.